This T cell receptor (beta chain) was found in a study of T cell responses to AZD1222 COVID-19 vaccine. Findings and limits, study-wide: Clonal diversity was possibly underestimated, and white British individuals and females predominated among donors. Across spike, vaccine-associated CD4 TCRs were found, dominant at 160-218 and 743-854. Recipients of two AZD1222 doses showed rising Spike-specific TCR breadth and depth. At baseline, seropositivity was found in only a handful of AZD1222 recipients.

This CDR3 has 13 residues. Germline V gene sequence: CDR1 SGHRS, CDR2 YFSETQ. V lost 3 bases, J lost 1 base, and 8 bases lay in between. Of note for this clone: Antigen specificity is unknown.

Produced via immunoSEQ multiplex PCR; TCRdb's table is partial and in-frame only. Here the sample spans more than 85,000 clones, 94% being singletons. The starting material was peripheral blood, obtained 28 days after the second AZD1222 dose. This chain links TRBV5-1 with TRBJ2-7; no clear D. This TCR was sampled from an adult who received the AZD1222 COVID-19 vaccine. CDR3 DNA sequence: TGCGCCAGCAGCTCCGGTCGTTCCTACGAGCAGTACTTC. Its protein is CASSSGRSYEQYF. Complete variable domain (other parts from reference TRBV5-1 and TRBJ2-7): KAGVTQTPRYLIKTRGQQVTLSCSPISGHRSVSWYQQTPGQGLQFLFEYFSETQRNKGNFPGRFSGRQFSNSRSEMNVSTLELGDSALYLCASSSGRSYEQYFGPGTRLTVT.